This TCR beta chain stems from a study of vaccination and CD4 T cells after COVID-19. Across the whole study: Post-COVID sampling occurred a median around 100 days after diagnosis (range 35 to 161).

In the case of this clonotype: Its antigen is still unknown.

Cultured CD4+ T cell DNA underwent sequencing with the Oncomine TCR Beta short-read assay. Using the QIAamp micro DNA kit, genomic DNA was extracted from the CD4+ T cells that had been cultured. MiXCR, run by TCRdb on the PCR reads, gives a single entry per CDR3 protein. Of more than 9,000 distinct CDR3 sequences listed, about 50% are singletons. Broader study findings: The authors identified 304 of 307 vaccine-specific clones in convalescent patients as spike mono-reactive.

Germline-derived CDR1 and CDR2 are MDHEN and SYDVKM. Trimming at V came to 6 bases and at J to 7 bases, leaving 19 bases not matched to a gene. CDR3 size: 17 residues. Treatment: roughly 10-day PBMC culture with coronavirus spike peptide pools or control peptides (ViraFEST assay). The J gene is TRBJ1-1, the V gene TRBV28, with 8 bases aligning to TRBD1. The sequencing sample was made of CD4+ T cells from blood, cultured in vitro. The clonotype originates from a human donor who had recovered from COVID-19. CDR3 DNA sequence: TGTGCCAGCAGCGCCAATGGACAGGGAAGGGTCGGAGGTGAAGCTTTCTTT. This translates into CASSANGQGRVGGEAFF.